This TCR beta chain was identified in a study of cytomegalovirus exposure and HLA in healthy donors. PCR used 60 Vbeta primers and 13 Jbeta primers. Method: immunoSEQ multiplex PCR; TCRdb's copy keeps in-frame clones and lacks some. The table records 200,000 to 250,000 clones, approximately 88% of them present only once. The sample comprised PBMCs. The receptor was derived from a boy younger than 10 in good health and CMV-seronegative.

The CDR3 region is CASSGTGAIQPQHF. The CDR3 coding sequence is TGTGCCAGTAGCGGGACAGGGGCGATTCAGCCCCAGCATTTT. The chain has TRBV19 and TRBJ1-5, with 10 bases lining up with TRBD1. This CDR3 is built from 14 residues. Germline CDR1 is LNHDA and CDR2 is SQIVND (reference sequence). The trim removed 6 bases at V and 6 bases at J, leaving 5 bases unmatched.